The 24 T cell receptor beta chains given below trace back to one sample, sequenced in a study of blood T cell repertoires in COVID-19. Produced via immunoSEQ multiplex PCR; TCRdb's table is partial and in-frame only. The sample includes tens of thousands of clones, about 92% of them seen just once. Material: peripheral blood. The receptors originated from a middle-aged man with COVID-19, enrolled during active disease.

The chain uses TRBV5-4 and TRBJ2-7, with 12 bases lining up with TRBD1. This CDR3 has 15 amino acids. The junction had 2 bases not matched to a gene; V was cut back by 2 bases and J by 2 bases. The germline V gene encodes CDR1 SGHNT and CDR2 YYREEE (reference sequence). DNA for the CDR3: TGTGCCAGCAGCTTAGGGACAGGGGGCACCTACGAGCAGTACTTC. Translation gives CASSLGTGGTYEQYF.

V gene TRBV6-4 combines with J gene TRBJ1-5; tentatively, D is TRBD1 (5 bases). CDR3 length: 20 residues. Per germline, CDR1 MRHNA and CDR2 SNTAGT. The ends were cut back, 0 bases at V and 4 bases at J, with 25 bases in the middle. The CDR3 DNA follows: TGTGCCAGCAGTGACTCGATTGATCCCCCAGGGCTAACTAAGAATCAGCCCCAGCATTTT. Protein product: CASSDSIDPPGLTKNQPQHF.

The chain combines TRBV24-1 with TRBJ2-3; TRBD1 agrees at 7 bases. Germline loops: CDR1 KGHDR, CDR2 SFDVKD. V gave up 3 bases and J gave up 5 bases; unmatched junction bases: 16. This CDR3 spans 18 amino acids. The CDR3 DNA follows: TGTGCCACCAGTGATCGTGAAGGTCGGCAGGGGGAAAAAGATACGCAGTATTTT. Residues: CATSDREGRQGEKDTQYF.

The chain has TRBV12-3 or TRBV12-4 and TRBJ2-3, with 8 bases lining up with TRBD2. V trimming: 6 bases; J trimming: 4 bases; junction bases outside the gene matches: 3. The CDR3 spans 13 residues. The CDR3 here is CASSFGGADTQYF. The CDR3 DNA follows: TGTGCCAGCAGCTTCGGGGGGGCAGATACGCAGTATTTT.

The chain carries TRBV5-4 and TRBJ1-4; D is possibly TRBD1 (5 bases). Germline V gives CDR1 SGHNT, CDR2 YYREEE (reference sequence). Trimming cost V 1 base and J 8 bases, with 9 bases left between them. The length of the CDR3 is 13 residues. Here the CDR3 reads CASSLQGREKLFF. The CDR3 nucleotides read TGTGCCAGCAGCTTGCAGGGCAGGGAAAAACTGTTTTTT.

This chain joins TRBV11-2 and TRBJ2-1, with 9 bases fitting TRBD1. V lost 5 bases, J lost 8 bases, and 13 bases stayed unmatched. From germline, CDR1 is SGHAT and CDR2 FQNNGV. The CDR3 is 16 amino acids. DNA for the CDR3: TGTGCCAGCAGCCCCACACGGGGACAGGGAATTTATGAGCAGTTCTTC. This gives the protein CASSPTRGQGIYEQFF.

V and J are TRBV5-4 and TRBJ2-1; D is ambiguous. CDR1 is SGHNT and CDR2 is YYREEE in the germline V gene (reference sequence). The CDR3 is 13 residues long. The V gene lost 4 bases and the J gene lost 4 bases, with 9 bases spanning the gap. The CDR3 DNA follows: TGTGCCAGCAGCCTGGACGAGTACAATGAGCAGTTCTTC. Translated: CASSLDEYNEQFF.

The rearrangement joins TRBV6-5 to TRBJ1-2; 10 nucleotides match TRBD1. Unmatched junction bases numbered 11, after V lost 6 bases and J lost 7 bases. CDR3 length: 15 residues. Germline CDR1 MNHEY, CDR2 SVGAGI. CDR3 bases: TGTGCCAGCAGAGACCACCGGGACAGGGGAGGTGGCTACACCTTC. This encodes CASRDHRDRGGGYTF.

The CDR3 region has the DNA TGTGCCAGCAGCAAACCCCCGGCACAGGACGGCACAGATACGCAGTATTTT. Its protein product is CASSKPPAQDGTDTQYF. The chain employs TRBV21-1 and TRBJ2-3; TRBD1 is the table's D call, not checked against the DNA. TRBV21-1 is a pseudogene locus. CDR3 length: 17 residues.

CDR3 nucleotide sequence: TGTGCCAGTAGTATATCAGCAGGGGGCTTGGGACAGACCCAGTACTTC. Protein product: CASSISAGGLGQTQYF. The chain joins TRBV19 to TRBJ2-5; 8 nucleotides agree with TRBD1. V lost 2 bases, J lost 6 bases, and 11 bases stayed unmatched. Germline values: CDR1 LNHDA, CDR2 SQIVND (reference sequence). The CDR3 covers 16 residues.

This clone has more than one count but fewer than ten. V gene TRBV6-6 combines with J gene TRBJ1-2; weak D call: TRBD1 (5 bases). Looked up from germline, CDR1 is MNHNY and CDR2 is SVGAGI (reference sequence). Deletions cut 0 bases from V and 4 bases from J, with 6 bases between. The CDR3 spans 13 residues. CDR3 nucleotide sequence: TGTGCCAGCAGTTACTCGGGGGGCTATGGCTACACCTTC. Residues: CASSYSGGYGYTF.

The chain is built from TRBV6-5 and TRBJ2-1; D gene ambiguous. This CDR3 is built from 13 residues. Trimming removed 6 bases at V and 12 bases at J, with 18 bases between. Germline V gene lookup returns CDR1 MNHEY and CDR2 SVGAGI. CDR3 protein: CASSLTQDLGQFF. CDR3 nucleotide sequence: TGTGCCAGCAGCCTAACCCAGGATTTAGGGCAGTTCTTC.

This chain uses TRBV2 with TRBJ2-7, with TRBD1 identical over 9 bases. The CDR3 loop spans 15 amino acids. The V and J ends lost 8 bases and 4 bases, in that order; junction bases with no gene match: 12. The germline gives CDR1 SNHLY, CDR2 FYNNEI. CDR3 region: CASRTEQGARYEQYF. CDR3 nucleotide sequence: TGTGCCAGCCGTACGGAACAGGGGGCTCGGTACGAGCAGTACTTC.

This rearrangement joins TRBV3-1 (or the pseudogene TRBV3-2) to TRBJ2-1; D is ambiguous. This CDR3 has 15 residues. Germline loops: CDR1 LGHDT, CDR2 YNNKEL (reference sequence). V lost 1 base to trimming and J lost 1 base, with 8 bases between them. CDR3 nucleotide sequence: TGTGCCAGCAGCCAAGTCCGTATGTCCTACAATGAGCAGTTCTTC. This translates into CASSQVRMSYNEQFF.

The chain has TRBV14 and TRBJ2-3; D call uncertain. This CDR3 is built from 16 residues. V lost 4 bases to trimming and J lost 2 bases, with 16 bases between them. Germline V CDR1 and CDR2: SGHDN, FVKESK. The CDR3 DNA is TGTGCCAGCAGCCCCCTGATACCGAGGTCCACAGATACGCAGTATTTT. Its protein product is CASSPLIPRSTDTQYF.

The rearrangement uses TRBV28 and TRBJ2-1; D not resolved. The length of the CDR3 is 13 residues. Germline CDR1 and CDR2: MDHEN and SYDVKM. Trimming took off 5 bases at V and 7 bases at J, with 12 bases between the two ends. CDR3 in DNA: TGTGCCAGCAGTCTTCCATCTAGAAATGAGCAGTTCTTC. Its protein is CASSLPSRNEQFF.

CDR3 sequence (DNA): TGTGCCAGCAGTGAAGCGGGGGCAGGGACCCATCAGCCCCAGCATTTT. The encoded protein is CASSEAGAGTHQPQHF. The chain is built from TRBV2 and TRBJ1-5; a weak D match, TRBD1 (6 bases). Trimming took 0 bases from V and 5 from J, leaving 14 bases between them. Per germline, CDR1 SNHLY and CDR2 FYNNEI. The CDR3 runs to 16 residues.

The genes are TRBV2 and TRBJ2-7, with 7 bases fitting TRBD1. The V and J ends lost 4 bases and 9 bases, in that order; junction bases with no gene match: 9. Per germline, CDR1 SNHLY and CDR2 FYNNEI. The CDR3 loop spans 13 amino acids. The CDR3 nucleotides read TGTGCCAGCAGTGTCAGGGGGACGACGGTGCAGTACTTC. Translating it yields CASSVRGTTVQYF.

The chain is built from TRBV15 and TRBJ2-1, with 8 bases fitting TRBD2. The junction had 9 bases not matched to a gene; V was cut back by 4 bases and J by 7 bases. Germline V gene data show CDR1 as LNHNV and CDR2 as YYDKDF (reference sequence). There are 15 residues in the CDR3. In DNA, the CDR3 is TGTGCCACCAGCATTAGAAAAGCGGGAGTGAATGAGCAGTTCTTC. It translates to CATSIRKAGVNEQFF.

This clone is a singleton in its sample. V gene TRBV19 combines with J gene TRBJ2-1; TRBD1 agrees at 11 bases. The germline V gene encodes CDR1 LNHDA and CDR2 SQIVND (reference sequence). J gave up 7 bases and V 5 bases, and 13 bases lay outside the gene matches. CDR3 size: 17 residues. The CDR3 nucleotides read TGTGCCAGTAGTCCCTCACCCCCCCGGGACAGGGGGAATGAGCAGTTCTTC. Encoded protein: CASSPSPPRDRGNEQFF.

The chain joins TRBV9 to TRBJ2-7, with 7 positions matching TRBD1. With V trimmed by 3 bases and J by 5 bases, 11 bases remained unmatched. The CDR3 spans 15 residues. Germline V gene sequence: CDR1 SGDLS, CDR2 YYNGEE. CDR3 in amino acids: CASSGRYRGFDEQYF. CDR3 bases: TGTGCCAGCAGCGGTCGTTACAGGGGTTTCGACGAGCAGTACTTC.

The chain is built from TRBV5-8 and TRBJ2-1, with D hard to call. CDR1 SGHTS and CDR2 YDEGEE come from the germline V gene. Deletions cut 4 bases from V and 8 bases from J, with 13 bases between. The CDR3 length is 13 residues. For the CDR3, the DNA is TGTGCCAGCAGCCGCGGCCAGTGGGATGAGCAGTTCTTC. Translated, it gives CASSRGQWDEQFF.

As DNA, the CDR3 is TGTGCCAGCAGTTACCTCCCAGGGGCGACGCCCTACGAGCAGTACTTC. Its protein is CASSYLPGATPYEQYF. The V call is TRBV6-5, the J call TRBJ2-7, with a weak D call TRBD1 (6 bases). The CDR3 has 16 residues. The V gene lost 2 bases and the J gene lost 2 bases, with 16 bases spanning the gap. Germline V gives CDR1 MNHEY, CDR2 SVGAGI.

The V gene is TRBV4-1, the J gene TRBJ2-1, with TRBD2 identical over 8 bases. The trim removed 2 bases at V and 9 bases at J, leaving 12 bases unmatched. CDR1 is MGHRA, CDR2 YSYEKL, per germline. The CDR3 runs to 16 residues. The CDR3 DNA sequence: TGCGCCAGCAGCCAACAGGGACTAGGTCGCATTGTTGAGCAGTTCTTC. The encoded protein is CASSQQGLGRIVEQFF.